This T cell receptor (beta chain) was captured by sequencing in a study of shared clonotypes between healthy human individuals. Study as a whole: CD4 naive cells filled three plates per donor, CD4 memory three, CD8 naive two and CD8 memory one.

Regarding the study as a whole: As a rule, naive subsets had a larger estimated richness than memory subsets.

Memory CD4+ cells were the fraction left after CD45RA+ naive selection. A note on this clone: The antigen remains undetermined.

CDR1 MNHEY and CDR2 SVGAGI come from the germline V gene. This CDR3 contains 16 residues. Trimming took 0 bases from V and 2 from J, leaving 13 bases between them. Method: immunoSEQ multiplex PCR; TCRdb's copy keeps in-frame clones and lacks some. The sample has around 2,000,000 clones; about 95% are singletons. This TCR came from a man younger than 35 in good health. The source material was naive CD4+ T cells sorted from blood. Noted subset: CD45RA+ positively selected. The chain carries TRBV6-5 and TRBJ1-1; the D is unclear. CDR3 in DNA: TGTGCCAGCAGTTACTCTATGGGTTTAGTAAACACTGAAGCTTTCTTT. It yields the protein CASSYSMGLVNTEAFF.